This TCR beta chain was sequenced for a study of blood T cell repertoires in COVID-19. Study in general: Spain, Italy and the United States supplied samples that represented acute and convalescent COVID-19.

Trimming removed 6 bases at V and 8 bases at J, with 15 bases between. Germline CDR1 reads SGHRS; CDR2 reads YFSETQ. The CDR3 covers 13 residues. Per the authors' pipeline: The assay estimated nucleated cells by amplifying reference gene primers. The assay was immunoSEQ multiplex PCR, and TCRdb's table has in-frame clones only and misses some. V, J and clone size were drawn from that table, and D and trimming were deduced from the DNA. The table lists under 350,000 clones, 80% to 90% of them singletons, with around 4.2% in the top ten. Study members were between roughly 18 and 100 years old and lived in 20 to 30 US regions. Assignment of participants to cohorts was predicated upon participant-reported clinical history.

Sequenced sample: PBMCs or T cells enriched from blood (not recorded which). This clonotype originated in a woman between 35 and 50 years old with acute COVID-19. V is TRBV5-1 and J is TRBJ1-3; D is undetermined. The CDR3 sequence: CASKLEGLDTIYF. In DNA form, the CDR3 reads TGCGCCAGCAAATTAGAGGGTTTGGACACCATATATTTT.